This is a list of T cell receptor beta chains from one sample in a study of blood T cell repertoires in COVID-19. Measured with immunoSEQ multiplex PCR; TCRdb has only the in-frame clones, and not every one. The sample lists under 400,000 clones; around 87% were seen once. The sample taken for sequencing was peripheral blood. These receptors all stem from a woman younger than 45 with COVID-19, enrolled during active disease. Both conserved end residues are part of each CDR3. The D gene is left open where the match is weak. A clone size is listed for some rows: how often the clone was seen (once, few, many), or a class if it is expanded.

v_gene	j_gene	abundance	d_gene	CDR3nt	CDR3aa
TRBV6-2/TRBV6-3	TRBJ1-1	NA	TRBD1	TGTGCCAGCAGTTACTCGATTTCAGGGGGGTATGCTTTCTTT	CASSYSISGGYAFF
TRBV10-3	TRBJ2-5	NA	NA	TGTGCCATCAGTGAAGAGATCCAAGAGACCCAGTACTTC	CAISEEIQETQYF
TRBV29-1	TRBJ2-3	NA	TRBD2	TGCAGCGCTCCGACTAGCGCAGATACGCAGTATTTT	CSAPTSADTQYF
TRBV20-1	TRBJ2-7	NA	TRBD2	TGCAGTGCTAGTGGGAGGGCTAGCGGACCCTACGAGCAGTACTTC	CSASGRASGPYEQYF
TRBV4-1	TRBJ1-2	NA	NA	TGCGCCAGCAGCCAACGTGGGGGCTGGGGGGGCTACACCTTC	CASSQRGGWGGYTF
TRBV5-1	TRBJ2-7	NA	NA	TGCGCCAGCAACACAGGGATGACCTACGAGCAGTACTTC	CASNTGMTYEQYF
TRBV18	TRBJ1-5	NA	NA	TGTGCCAGCTCACCTGGGCAGGGGTATCAGCCCCAGCATTTT	CASSPGQGYQPQHF
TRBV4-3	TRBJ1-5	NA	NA	TGCGCCAGCAGCCAAGGGCAGGGTGGCAATCAGCCCCAGCATTTT	CASSQGQGGNQPQHF
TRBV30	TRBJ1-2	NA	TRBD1	TGTGCCTGGAGTGCCCAAGGGGGCTGGGTTGTCGGCTACACCTTC	CAWSAQGGWVVGYTF
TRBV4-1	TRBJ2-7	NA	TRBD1	TGCGCCAGCACCGACTCGGACAGGGTCTCCTACGAGCAGTACTTC	CASTDSDRVSYEQYF
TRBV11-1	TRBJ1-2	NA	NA	TGTGCCAGCAGCACCCTCCCCAGGGGAATCTATGGCTACACCTTC	CASSTLPRGIYGYTF
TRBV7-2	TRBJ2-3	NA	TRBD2	TGTGCCAGCAGCTCAGTAGCGGGAGTCACAGATACGCAGTATTTT	CASSSVAGVTDTQYF
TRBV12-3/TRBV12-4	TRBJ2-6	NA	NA	TGTGCCAGCGGTAGCTCTGGGGCCAACGTCCTGACTTTC	CASGSSGANVLTF
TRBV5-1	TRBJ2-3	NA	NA	TGCGCCAGCAGCGCGACAATTTCACGGTCCGATACGCAGTATTTT	CASSATISRSDTQYF
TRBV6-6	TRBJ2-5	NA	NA	TGTGCCAGCAGCTCTACGATGGGGGTAGGGGGAGAGACCCAGTACTTC	CASSSTMGVGGETQYF
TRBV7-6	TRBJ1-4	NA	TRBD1	TGTGCCAGCAGCTTAGCATCAGGGGGCGATAGTGAAAAACTGTTTTTT	CASSLASGGDSEKLFF
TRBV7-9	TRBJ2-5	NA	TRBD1	TGTGCCAGCAGCTTAGGGGGACAGGAAGAGACCCAGTACTTC	CASSLGGQEETQYF
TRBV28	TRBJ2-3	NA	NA	TGTGCCAGCAGTTTGAGCGGGTGGAGGGATACGCAGTATTTT	CASSLSGWRDTQYF
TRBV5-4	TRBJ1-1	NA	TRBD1	TGTGCCAGCAGCTCCCCCGGACAGGGACTGAACACTGAAGCTTTCTTT	CASSSPGQGLNTEAFF
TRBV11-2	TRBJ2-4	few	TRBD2	TGTGCCAGCAGCTTAGTTTTCCAGGGAGGGGTAGCCAAAAACATTCAGTACTTC	CASSLVFQGGVAKNIQYF
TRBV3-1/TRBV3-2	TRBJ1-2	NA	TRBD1	TGTGCCAGCAGCCCCGGGACAGGGGCGTATGGCTACACCTTC	CASSPGTGAYGYTF
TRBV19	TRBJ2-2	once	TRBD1	TGTGCCAGTTACACAGGGGGCGACACCGGGGAGCTGTTTTTT	CASYTGGDTGELFF
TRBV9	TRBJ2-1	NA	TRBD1	TGTGCCAGCAGCGAGGGGACAGGCGGCTCCTACAATGAGCAGTTCTTC	CASSEGTGGSYNEQFF
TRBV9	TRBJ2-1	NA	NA	TGTGCCAGCAGCGGGACTACCATATCCTACAATGAGCAGTTCTTC	CASSGTTISYNEQFF
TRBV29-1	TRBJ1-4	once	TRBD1	TGCAGCGTTGAAGGACAGGGCCCGGGCGAAAAACTGTTTTTT	CSVEGQGPGEKLFF
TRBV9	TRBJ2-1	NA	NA	TGTGCCAGCAGCGAGCGGGTAGCCCATTACAATGAGCAGTTCTTC	CASSERVAHYNEQFF
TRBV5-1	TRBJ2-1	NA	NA	TGCGCCAGCAGCTTGGCCGGGAGTTACAATGAGCAGTTCTTC	CASSLAGSYNEQFF
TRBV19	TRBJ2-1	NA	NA	TGTGCCAGTAGTATGTCGGCTAGTTTGTACAATGAGCAGTTCTTC	CASSMSASLYNEQFF
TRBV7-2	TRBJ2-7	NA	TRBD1	TGTGCCAGCAGCTTAGGGGACAGGGTGGTTAACGAGCAGTACTTC	CASSLGDRVVNEQYF